This T cell receptor beta chain was identified in a study of cytomegalovirus exposure and HLA in healthy donors. In the PCR, 60 Vbeta and 13 Jbeta primers were used. The table came from immunoSEQ multiplex PCR; TCRdb's copy has only in-frame clones and leaves some out. Found here are some 250,000 clones, about four fifths of them singletons; the top ten hold around 5.4%. This clone was seen only a few times. The CDR3 runs to 16 residues. Germline assignment: CDR1 SGHTS and CDR2 YDEGEE. V lost 0 bases and J lost 2, with 11 bases in between. This TCR was sampled from a woman aged 40 to 50 in good health and CMV-seropositive. The sample taken for sequencing was PBMCs. This chain uses TRBV5-8 with TRBJ2-2; a possible D gene is TRBD1 (5 bases). The DNA for the CDR3 is TGTGCCAGCAGCTTGGTCACAGGTGTCAACACCGGGGAGCTGTTTTTT. It is translated as CASSLVTGVNTGELFF.